These 3 T cell receptor beta chains share one sample of origin, sequenced in a study of T cells after yellow fever vaccination. TCRdb reanalysed the 5' RACE reads using MiXCR and keeps one entry per CDR3 protein. The table lists around 100,000 distinct CDR3 sequences, 8.4% of them singletons, with about 25% in the top ten. The sample was CD8+ T cells sorted from PBMCs, taken 45 days after the yellow fever booster vaccination. The origin of the receptors is a man aged 25 to 40 who received the YFV17D yellow fever vaccine.

This rearrangement joins TRBV28 to TRBJ1-5; D remains unclear. Trimming stripped 7 bases from V and 6 bases from J, with 16 bases between. Germline lookup yields CDR1 MDHEN and CDR2 SYDVKM. CDR3 length: 14 amino acids. CDR3 nucleotide sequence: TGTGCCAGCAATGCGGGCGCGTCGGGTCAGCCCCAGCATTTT. As protein: CASNAGASGQPQHF.

This clonotype came up many times. The chain carries TRBV9 and TRBJ1-5, with D tentatively TRBD1 (5 bases). Between the trimmed V and J ends, which lost 0 bases and 4 bases, there was a span of 11 bases. Germline-derived CDR1 and CDR2 are SGDLS and YYNGEE. CDR3 length: 15 residues. The CDR3 coding sequence is TGTGCCAGCAGCGTAGGTGGGGGTGGGAATCAGCCCCAGCATTTT. Translation gives CASSVGGGGNQPQHF.

The chain links TRBV7-2 to TRBJ1-1, with D possibly TRBD1 on 5 matching bases. Germline loops: CDR1 SGHTA, CDR2 FQGNSA. V dropped 5 bases and J dropped 5 bases, with 9 bases sitting between them. The CDR3 is 12 amino acids. The CDR3 DNA reads TGTGCCAGCAGCACCCAGGGAACTGAAGCTTTCTTT. It specifies CASSTQGTEAFF.